These T cell receptor beta chains were read from a single sample in a study of OX40 agonist ivuxolimab in advanced cancers. Repertoires were generated with immunoSEQ multiplex PCR, while TCRdb's copy carries only in-frame clones and drops some. Counted here are tens of thousands of clones, 84% occurring once; the ten biggest clones make up around 16%. This specimen consisted of CD4+ or CD8+ T cells sorted from blood, obtained in a trial of the OX40 agonist ivuxolimab. The receptors stem from an adult with an advanced solid tumor such as melanoma, head and neck, liver or kidney cancer. Both conserved end residues are trimmed from each CDR3.

>TRBV6-5|TRBJ1-1
ASRPDSITEAF
>TRBV12-2|TRBJ2-7
ASRLKGVYEQY
>TRBV7-3|TRBJ2-3
ASSLLSSSTDTQY
>TRBV11-3|TRBJ1-1
ASSFDLNTEAF
>TRBV10-1|TRBJ2-2
ARKNTGELF
>TRBV5-8|TRBJ2-5
ASSLGERQGRGETQY
>TRBV7-8|TRBJ1-1
ASSLDGWRAF
>TRBV4-1|TRBJ2-2
ASSQDRDTGELF
>TRBV6-5|TRBJ2-4
ASSRRGGENIQY
>TRBV7-3|TRBJ2-1
ASRLSASGRNNEQF
>TRBV5-1|TRBJ2-3
ASSSGLAGTDTQY
>TRBV4-3|TRBJ1-1
ASSQELGTANTEAF
>TRBV9|TRBJ2-3
ASSAGQGPDTQY
>TRBV6-5|TRBJ2-3
VGTGGTDTQY
>TRBV18|TRBJ2-2
ASSSDSGTLINTGELF
>TRBV19|TRBJ2-7
ASSIVGYTTYEQY
>TRBV6-1|TRBJ1-5
ASSVTSNQPQH
>TRBV9|TRBJ2-6
ASSLVGSANVLT
>TRBV30|TRBJ2-7
AWSPVGGEQY
>TRBV2|TRBJ2-5
ASSGDRGGETQY